What follows are 28 T cell receptor beta chains derived from one specimen sequenced in a study of spatial heterogeneity in lung cancer. Specified time point: blood at routine non-recurrence follow-up after resection. The input material, whole RNA from tumor, nontumor lung or frozen PBMC, was sequenced unsorted. TCRdb recomputed calls from the 5' RACE reads with MiXCR, one row per CDR3 protein. The sample has roughly 26,000 distinct CDR3 sequences; around 5.8% are singletons. This specimen consisted of PBMCs, obtained at follow-up. All receptors come from a male donor with early-stage non-small cell lung cancer.

At least ten counts were recorded for this clonotype. CDR3 sequence: CASSSTYEQYF. The CDR3 nucleotides are TGCGCCAGCAGCAGTACCTACGAGCAGTACTTC. The rearrangement uses TRBV5-1 and TRBJ2-7; D is unresolved. There are 11 residues in the CDR3. CDR1 and CDR2 (germline): SGHRS, YFSETQ. Trimming cost V 4 bases and J 2 bases, with 4 bases left between them.

The table lists this clonotype with many counts. This chain joins TRBV2 and TRBJ2-7, with a weak D call TRBD1 (5 bases). Looked up from germline, CDR1 is SNHLY and CDR2 is FYNNEI. The CDR3 loop spans 14 amino acids. The germline V and J ends were trimmed by 5 bases and 0 bases, with 11 bases remaining between them. In DNA, the CDR3 is TGTGCCAGCAGTCAGGGTCCCCTCTCCTACGAGCAGTACGTC. Translation gives CASSQGPLSYEQYV.

This clonotype is medium-sized (0.01 to 0.1%) in the sample. The rearrangement uses TRBV30 and TRBJ1-6; TRBD1 is a possible D gene (6 bases). Germline-derived CDR1 and CDR2 are GTSNPN and SVGIG (reference sequence). V was shortened by 4 bases and J by 9 bases, with 13 bases between the two germline ends. The CDR3 length is 13 residues. As DNA, the CDR3 is TGTGCCTGGAAGCCGGGGGCTAGTTCACCCCTCCACTTT. Protein product: CAWKPGASSPLHF.

This clonotype was detected many times. The chain carries TRBV6-5 and TRBJ1-5; no reliable D call. Per the germline V gene, CDR1 is MNHEY and CDR2 is SVGAGI. Deletions cut 6 bases from V and 7 bases from J, with 13 bases between. The CDR3 sequence is 13 residues long. CDR3 bases: TGTGCCAGCAGCCCGGACCGCGTACAGCCCCAGCATTTT. Protein: CASSPDRVQPQHF.

This chain connects TRBV6-5 to TRBJ2-7, with D perhaps given as TRBD1 or TRBD2 (7 bases each). V was pared by 6 bases and J by 3 bases, with 33 bases between. There are 20 residues in the CDR3. Germline-derived CDR1 and CDR2 are MNHEY and SVGAGI. CDR3 DNA sequence: TGTGCCAGCAGCCCCAGTGGGGGAGGGGGCCCAGCGGCCGCCCTCTACGAGCAGTACTTC. Translating it yields CASSPSGGGGPAAALYEQYF.

This clonotype appeared many times. The chain's CDR3 is CASSKDDRESYEQYF. CDR3 coding DNA: TGTGCCAGCAGCAAAGACGACAGGGAGTCCTACGAGCAGTACTTC. The rearrangement links TRBV21-1 to TRBJ2-7; no DNA check was done on the table's D call, TRBD1. TRBV21-1 is a pseudogene segment. The CDR3 is 15 residues long.

In its sample, this clonotype was seen many times. V gene TRBV27 combines with J gene TRBJ1-5; possible D gene TRBD1, 5 bases. The germline V gene encodes CDR1 MNHEY and CDR2 SMNVEV (reference sequence). The CDR3 extends over 13 amino acids. The V end lost 7 bases, the J end lost 4 bases, and 11 bases lay between the germline ends. The CDR3 is CASKGVGNQPQHF. The CDR3, as DNA: TGTGCCAGCAAAGGGGTAGGAAATCAGCCCCAGCATTTT.

This clonotype was seen many times. The chain carries TRBV5-1 and TRBJ2-1, with a possible D match to TRBD2 (6 bases). Trimming left V 4 bases short and J 2 bases short, with 13 bases between. This CDR3 spans 15 amino acids. The V gene's germline CDR1 is SGHRS and CDR2 YFSETQ. The CDR3 DNA is TGCGCCAGCAGCCCGGGACTGACTCCCTACAATGAGCAGTTCTTC. This translates into CASSPGLTPYNEQFF.

This chain uses TRBV25-1 with TRBJ2-1; D is unclear. Germline V gene sequence: CDR1 MGHDK, CDR2 SYGVNS. V lost 3 bases to trimming and J lost 4 bases, with 25 bases between them. This CDR3 spans 19 amino acids. CDR3 residues: CASSDSFYTQPTTYNEQFF. CDR3 sequence (DNA): TGTGCCAGCAGTGACTCCTTCTATACACAGCCCACGACGTACAATGAGCAGTTCTTC.

This clonotype was detected ten times or more. This rearrangement joins TRBV6-2 or TRBV6-3 to TRBJ2-3, with 7 bases identical to TRBD1. Trimming cost V 6 bases and J 2 bases; bases outside gene matches: 8. The CDR3 totals 15 residues. Germline CDR1 MNHEY, CDR2 SVGEGT. The CDR3 DNA is TGTGCCAGCAGGCAGACAGGGTTGAACACAGATACGCAGTATTTT. Protein: CASRQTGLNTDTQYF.

This clonotype was found many times. The V and J genes are TRBV29-1 and TRBJ2-7, with D possibly being TRBD1 (6 bases). This CDR3 has 12 residues. Germline V gene data show CDR1 as SQVTM and CDR2 as ANQGSEA. V lost 5 bases and J lost 2, with 10 bases in between. In nucleotides, the CDR3 is TGCAGCGTTTCAGGGGTAACCTACGAGCAGTACTTC. Its translation is CSVSGVTYEQYF.

At least ten counts were recorded for this clonotype. CDR3 sequence (DNA): TGTGCCAGCAGTGGACAGTATAGCAATCAGCCCCAGCATTTT. This codes for CASSGQYSNQPQHF. The chain is built from TRBV6-1 and TRBJ1-5; D is perhaps TRBD1 (5 bases). V dropped 4 bases and J dropped 0 bases, with 7 bases sitting between them. Per germline, CDR1 MNHNS and CDR2 SASEGT. CDR3 size: 14 residues.

The chain employs TRBV27 and TRBJ2-3, with 8 bases that match TRBD2. V was clipped by 7 bases and J by 2 bases; unmatched bases: 8. Germline assignment: CDR1 MNHEY and CDR2 SMNVEV (reference sequence). The CDR3 totals 15 residues. CDR3 DNA sequence: TGTGCCAGCAAACCCGGGACTAGATACACAGATACGCAGTATTTT. It specifies CASKPGTRYTDTQYF.

This clonotype was counted many times. The chain links TRBV12-3 or TRBV12-4 to TRBJ1-4; 9 bases are shared with TRBD1. The CDR3 contains 17 residues. Germline trimming cut 7 bases from V and 0 bases from J; bases unmatched to any gene: 9. For the CDR3, the DNA is TGTGCCAGCAAGCCGACAGGGGGAACCGCAACTAATGAAAAACTGTTTTTT. It is translated as CASKPTGGTATNEKLFF.

This clonotype was recorded at least ten times. The rearrangement links TRBV3-1 to TRBJ2-7; 8 bases line up with TRBD2. Per the germline V gene, CDR1 is LGHDT and CDR2 is YNNKEL (reference sequence). The CDR3 spans 16 residues. After removal of 4 bases from V and 2 bases from J, the junction contained 10 bases not matched to a gene. CDR3 protein: CASSPKLAVLTYEQYF. In nucleotides, the CDR3 is TGTGCCAGCAGCCCCAAACTAGCGGTACTCACCTACGAGCAGTACTTC.

In this sample, this clonotype turned up many times. The chain is built from TRBV12-3 or TRBV12-4 and TRBJ1-2; maybe TRBD1 (5 bases). Deletions cut 5 bases from V and 3 bases from J, with 16 bases between. This CDR3 has 15 residues. The CDR3 bases are TGTGCCAGCAGTCCCGGCAAGGGGTGGGACTATGGCTACACCTTC. The encoded protein is CASSPGKGWDYGYTF.

This clonotype is medium-sized by share. This chain links TRBV2 with TRBJ2-3, with 8 positions matching TRBD2. J was trimmed by 3 bases and V by 6 bases; bases with no gene match: 8. Germline loops: CDR1 SNHLY, CDR2 FYNNEI. CDR3 size: 15 residues. This CDR3 reads CASRGLATSTDTQYF. CDR3 nucleotide sequence: TGTGCCAGCAGAGGACTAGCCACGTCGACAGATACGCAGTATTTT. The whole variable domain, filled in from reference TRBV2 and TRBJ2-3, reads EPEVTQTPSHQVTQMGQEVILRCVPISNHLYFYWYRQILGQKVEFLVSFYNNEISEKSEIFDDQFSVERPDGSNFTLKIRSTKLEDSAMYFCASRGLATSTDTQYFGPGTRLTVL.

This clonotype was seen just once. This chain connects TRBV5-5 to TRBJ2-3, with TRBD2 matching over 11 bases. The CDR3 loop spans 14 amino acids. The germline V gene has CDR1 SGHKS and CDR2 YYEKEE (reference sequence). V shed 1 base, J shed 6 bases, and the junction held 1 base outside the gene matches. The CDR3 sequence: CASSLRLAGDTQYF. Here the CDR3 DNA reads TGTGCCAGCAGCTTGAGACTAGCGGGGGATACGCAGTATTTT.

Points on this clonotype: A read error may be the cause here, since a much bigger clone is one base away. V gene TRBV6-4 combines with J gene TRBJ2-3; TRBD2 matches 8 bases. This CDR3 has 16 residues. Looked up from germline, CDR1 is MRHNA and CDR2 is SNTAGT. After removal of 8 bases from V and 1 base from J, the junction contained 11 bases not matched to a gene. The CDR3 coding sequence is TGTGCCAGCGGTCCCCAGAGCGGGAGAGGCACAGATACGCAGTATTTT. The encoded protein is CASGPQSGRGTDTQYF.

This clonotype was seen ten or more times. The chain recombines TRBV18 with TRBJ2-5, with 13 bases that match TRBD2. The germline V gene encodes CDR1 KGHSH and CDR2 LQKENI. The CDR3 sequence is 16 residues long. Germline trimming cut 6 bases from V and 3 bases from J; bases unmatched to any gene: 7. The CDR3 region is CASSLRGLAGKETQYF. CDR3 bases: TGTGCCAGCTCCCTCAGGGGACTAGCGGGAAAAGAGACCCAGTACTTC.

This clonotype occurred many times. V usage is TRBV7-3 and J usage is TRBJ1-2; the D is unclear. Germline lookup yields CDR1 SGHTA and CDR2 FQGTGA. Trimming pared 3 bases from V and 4 bases from J, leaving 15 bases between. The CDR3 is made up of 15 amino acids. The CDR3 DNA reads as TGTGCCAGCAGCTTGTCAGGACGGAACCCCTATGGCTACACCTTC. This codes for CASSLSGRNPYGYTF.

This clonotype occurred many times. The chain recombines TRBV7-3 with TRBJ2-1; TRBD1 matches at 8 bases. The J segment lost 6 bases and the V segment lost 1 base, leaving 5 bases of the junction unmatched. Germline-derived CDR1 and CDR2 are SGHTA and FQGTGA. There are 15 residues in the CDR3. The CDR3 is CASSLIWTGPNEQFF. In nucleotides, the CDR3 is TGTGCCAGCAGCTTAATCTGGACAGGGCCCAATGAGCAGTTCTTC.

Worth noting for this clonotype: This sequence may be a read error, since a much larger clone differs from it by one base. J is TRBJ2-3 and V is TRBV5-1; no clear D. CDR1 SGHRS and CDR2 YFSETQ come from the germline V gene. This CDR3 contains 13 residues. The CDR3 nucleotides are TGCGTCAGCAGCTTGGTCGTGGAAGATACGCAGTATTTT. It encodes CVSSLVVEDTQYF.

As regards this clonotype: A much larger clone differs by one base, so this may be a read error. The chain combines TRBV14 with TRBJ2-5; D might be TRBD1 or TRBD2, each matching 5 bases. Germline-derived CDR1 and CDR2 are SGHDN and FVKESK. CDR3 size: 13 residues. V was shortened by 6 bases and J by 5 bases, with 13 bases between the two germline ends. The CDR3 bases are TGTGCCAGCAGATTCGGGGCCTTGGAGACCCAGTACTTC. Its protein product is CASRFGALETQYF.

This clonotype was recorded at least ten times. The chain is built from TRBV27 and TRBJ1-2, with D tentatively TRBD1 (6 bases). The V end lost 6 bases, the J end lost 4 bases, and 12 bases lay between the germline ends. The CDR3 has 13 residues. Germline V CDR1 and CDR2: MNHEY, SMNVEV (reference sequence). The CDR3 region has the DNA TGTGCCAGCAGGTCGGCAGGGGCCTATGGCTACACCTTC. Translation gives CASRSAGAYGYTF.

This clonotype was observed at least ten times. This chain links TRBV6-2 or TRBV6-3 with TRBJ2-1, with D unclear. Looked up from germline, CDR1 is MNHEY and CDR2 is SVGEGT. There are 12 residues in the CDR3. V was cut by 2 bases and J by 6 bases, with 5 bases left in between. CDR3 coding DNA: TGTGCCAGCAGTTACCCGGCCAATGAGCAGTTCTTC. It translates to CASSYPANEQFF.

This clonotype was seen at least ten times. The chain has TRBV7-9 and TRBJ1-4; D remains unclear. V was cut by 6 bases and J by 0 bases, with 8 bases left in between. The CDR3 runs to 14 residues. In germline, CDR1 is SEHNR, CDR2 FQNEAQ (reference sequence). The CDR3 DNA reads TGTGCCAGCAGTCTTCCCGCAACTAATGAAAAACTGTTTTTT. It encodes CASSLPATNEKLFF.

This clonotype was seen many times. This chain uses TRBV11-3 with TRBJ1-4; 9 positions match TRBD1. Germline assignment: CDR1 SGHNT and CDR2 YENEEA. The CDR3 extends over 18 amino acids. J was trimmed by 10 bases and V by 4 bases; bases with no gene match: 19. The CDR3 sequence is CASSSYPGQGNIKAKLFF. Here the CDR3 DNA reads TGTGCCAGCAGCTCCTATCCGGGACAGGGAAATATTAAAGCAAAACTGTTTTTT.